This T cell receptor (beta chain) was profiled in a study of CXCR3-negative and CXCR3-positive naive CD8 T cells. Sorting was done in triplicate for each CD8+ T cell subset (fewer than 340,000 cells each). Carrying UMI labels, the TRB cDNA libraries were prepared through 5' RACE. TCRdb re-called the 5' RACE reads; one entry per CDR3 protein, DNA not given. This table lists 46,000 or so distinct CDR3 sequences. Overall study findings and caveats: Naive cells with CXCR3 showed TRB CDR3s that were more hydrophobic than those in CXCR3-negative naive cells. TRBV-TRBJ usage was alike in naive CXCR3-negative and CXCR3-positive cells but differed in memory cells. Much lower diversity was found in memory CD8+ cells, while both naive subsets had comparably high diversity.

The CDR3 covers 12 residues. The germline V gene encodes CDR1 SEHNR and CDR2 FQNEAQ (reference sequence). As regards this clonotype: The antigen remains unidentified.

The chain has TRBV7-9 and TRBJ2-7; the TCRdb call, TRBD1, lacks DNA for checking. Sequencing used naive CXCR3- CD8+ T cells from blood. Noted subset: CD45RO-CCR7+CD27+CD95- naive CD8+ T cells lacking CXCR3 (TNR3-). The sequence derives from a human donor in good health. Some clones in this sample may be carry-over from other donors' samples. The CDR3 spells CASSPNRDEQYF.